This is a list of T cell receptor beta chains from one sample in a study of T cell changes during pregnancy in multiple sclerosis. Some clones are missing from TCRdb's copy, which holds only in-frame ones; the method was immunoSEQ multiplex PCR. The table records about 37,000 clones, approximately 91% of them present only once. The sample here was CD4+ T cells from peripheral blood mononuclear cells, taken in the third trimester of pregnancy. These receptors were collected from a female donor in good health, enrolled as a control in a pregnancy study. Both conserved end residues are part of each CDR3. A D gene is named only where the DNA matches it firmly. Not all rows give a size; the values are once, few, many and, for expanded clones, a class.

DNA: TGTGCCAGCTCACCATTCGGCAGCCAAGGGGGCAATCAGCCCCAGCATTTT; CDR3: CASSPFGSQGGNQPQHF; D: NA; size: few; J: TRBJ1-5; V: TRBV18
DNA: TGTGCCAGTAGTATCGAGGGGGAAATCAATCAGCCCCAGCATTTT; CDR3: CASSIEGEINQPQHF; D: NA; size: NA; J: TRBJ1-5; V: TRBV19
DNA: TGTGCCAGTATCGAGGCTTATGGAAACACCATATATTTT; CDR3: CASIEAYGNTIYF; D: NA; size: NA; J: TRBJ1-3; V: TRBV19
DNA: TGTGCCAGAGGAATAGGACTAGCGGGAGGCAGGACCTACGAGCAGTACTTC; CDR3: CARGIGLAGGRTYEQYF; D: TRBD2; size: NA; J: TRBJ2-7; V: TRBV7-9
DNA: TGTGCCAGCAGTCCAAGTCAGGGGTGGTACGAGCAGTACTTC; CDR3: CASSPSQGWYEQYF; D: NA; size: NA; J: TRBJ2-7; V: TRBV28
DNA: TGTGCCAGCAGCTTCTGGACTAGCGGGAGGGCCATAGATACGCAGTATTTT; CDR3: CASSFWTSGRAIDTQYF; D: TRBD2; size: NA; J: TRBJ2-3; V: TRBV7-9
DNA: TGTGCCACCAGCAGAGGTGTCGGGACAGGGAGCAATCAGCCCCAGCATTTT; CDR3: CATSRGVGTGSNQPQHF; D: TRBD1; size: NA; J: TRBJ1-5; V: TRBV15
DNA: TGTGCCAGTAGTACCGGACTAGCGGATACGCAGTATTTT; CDR3: CASSTGLADTQYF; D: TRBD2; size: NA; J: TRBJ2-3; V: TRBV19
DNA: TGTGCCAGCAGCGTAGCTGCCGGGTTAAGCGTGAACGAAAAACTGTTTTTT; CDR3: CASSVAAGLSVNEKLFF; D: NA; size: NA; J: TRBJ1-4; V: TRBV9
DNA: TGTGCCAGCAGCCCAAGGGGCGGCCCGTATGGCTACACCTTC; CDR3: CASSPRGGPYGYTF; D: NA; size: once; J: TRBJ1-2; V: TRBV11-2
DNA: TGTGCCTGGAATCTAGGACAGGGGGTCTCACCCCTCCACTTT; CDR3: CAWNLGQGVSPLHF; D: TRBD1; size: NA; J: TRBJ1-6; V: TRBV30
DNA: TGTGCCAGCAGCCAAACGACAGGACCGAACGGAAACTATGGCTACACCTTC; CDR3: CASSQTTGPNGNYGYTF; D: NA; size: NA; J: TRBJ1-2; V: TRBV14
DNA: TGTGCCAGTGACGGAGGGCGGGGGGGCGGTGAGCAGTTCTTC; CDR3: CASDGGRGGGEQFF; D: TRBD2; size: NA; J: TRBJ2-1; V: TRBV19
DNA: TGTGCCAGCAGTGCCAGGGAAACCCAAGAGACCCAGTACTTC; CDR3: CASSARETQETQYF; D: NA; size: NA; J: TRBJ2-5; V: TRBV6-6
DNA: TGCGCCAGCAGCCAAGATCGTGGGGGCGGGGGAAAGACCCAGTACTTC; CDR3: CASSQDRGGGGKTQYF; D: NA; size: NA; J: TRBJ2-5; V: TRBV4-1
DNA: TGTGCCAGCAGTTCCTGGACAGGGTTTGAAAAACTGTTTTTT; CDR3: CASSSWTGFEKLFF; D: TRBD1; size: NA; J: TRBJ1-4; V: TRBV6-5
DNA: TGTGCCAGCTCACCACTGCAGGGAAGCACTGAAGCTTTCTTT; CDR3: CASSPLQGSTEAFF; D: NA; size: few; J: TRBJ1-1; V: TRBV18
DNA: TGTGCCAGCAGCAAACTAGCGGGAGCAGATACGCAGTATTTT; CDR3: CASSKLAGADTQYF; D: TRBD2; size: NA; J: TRBJ2-3; V: TRBV7-3
DNA: TGTGCCAGCAGTTCCAGGGTAGCGGGGTACAATGAGCAGTTCTTC; CDR3: CASSSRVAGYNEQFF; D: TRBD2; size: NA; J: TRBJ2-1; V: TRBV7-9
DNA: TGTGCCTGGAGTCGGACAGGGGTAACTCAGCCCCAGCATTTT; CDR3: CAWSRTGVTQPQHF; D: TRBD1; size: NA; J: TRBJ1-5; V: TRBV30
DNA: TGTGCCAGCAGCTTAAACATTGGTGAAAAACTGTTTTTT; CDR3: CASSLNIGEKLFF; D: NA; size: NA; J: TRBJ1-4; V: TRBV11-3
DNA: TGTGCCAGCATTCAGGGGCCCAGCTCCTATAATTCACCCCTCCACTTT; CDR3: CASIQGPSSYNSPLHF; D: NA; size: NA; J: TRBJ1-6; V: TRBV2
DNA: TGTGCCAGCAGCTCGGGGAAGGAGACCCAGTACTTC; CDR3: CASSSGKETQYF; D: NA; size: NA; J: TRBJ2-5; V: TRBV28
DNA: TGTGCCAGCAGCCCCAGGACGGGGGGCGAATTGGGCTACACCTTC; CDR3: CASSPRTGGELGYTF; D: NA; size: NA; J: TRBJ1-2; V: TRBV4-2
DNA: TGTGCCAGCAGCGACAGGGTCTCTGGAACCGGGGAGCTGTTTTTT; CDR3: CASSDRVSGTGELFF; D: TRBD1; size: NA; J: TRBJ2-2; V: TRBV2
DNA: TGTGCCAGTACTAGGGGACAGGGAAAGTCCTATGGCTACACCTTC; CDR3: CASTRGQGKSYGYTF; D: TRBD1; size: NA; J: TRBJ1-2; V: TRBV7-2
DNA: TGTGCCAGCAGTTTATCGCAGGGGTCCACCTACGAGCAGTACTTC; CDR3: CASSLSQGSTYEQYF; D: NA; size: NA; J: TRBJ2-7; V: TRBV27
DNA: TGTGCCAGCAGCACGCAAGGAGAAGGGGTGGGCTATGGCTACACCTTC; CDR3: CASSTQGEGVGYGYTF; D: NA; size: once; J: TRBJ1-2; V: TRBV21-1
DNA: TGTGCCAGCAGCCTTTTCGGGAGGGAGCAGTTCTTC; CDR3: CASSLFGREQFF; D: TRBD2; size: NA; J: TRBJ2-1; V: TRBV7-8
DNA: TGTGCCAGCAGCTTAGTGGCTAGCACCCAAGACCTCGAGCAGTACTTC; CDR3: CASSLVASTQDLEQYF; D: NA; size: NA; J: TRBJ2-7; V: TRBV7-8
DNA: TGTGCCATCAGCGGGACAGGGAACACCGGGGAGCTGTTTTTT; CDR3: CAISGTGNTGELFF; D: TRBD1; size: NA; J: TRBJ2-2; V: TRBV10-3
DNA: TGTGCCTGGAGTGTACCCGTAGCGGGGGGTAGAAATGAGCAGTTCTTC; CDR3: CAWSVPVAGGRNEQFF; D: TRBD2; size: NA; J: TRBJ2-1; V: TRBV30
DNA: TGTGCCAGCAGCGAAGCGGGGGGGGATACGCAGTATTTT; CDR3: CASSEAGGDTQYF; D: TRBD2; size: NA; J: TRBJ2-3; V: TRBV6-5
DNA: TGCAGCGTTGAAGGCCTAGGACAGGGGGGCCTCTACGAGCAGTACTTC; CDR3: CSVEGLGQGGLYEQYF; D: TRBD1; size: NA; J: TRBJ2-7; V: TRBV29-1
DNA: TGTGCCAGCAGTGGGACAGGGCGTAGCTCTGGAAACACCATATATTTT; CDR3: CASSGTGRSSGNTIYF; D: TRBD1; size: NA; J: TRBJ1-3; V: TRBV2
DNA: TGTGCCAGCAGCTTTAAGAGTGGCGTGGGAGCGGGCCCCTACGAGCAGTACTTC; CDR3: CASSFKSGVGAGPYEQYF; D: NA; size: NA; J: TRBJ2-7; V: TRBV7-3
DNA: TGTGCCAGCAGCGGAGGGCAGGGGGTGGGCCAAGAGACCCAGTACTTC; CDR3: CASSGGQGVGQETQYF; D: NA; size: NA; J: TRBJ2-5; V: TRBV4-2
DNA: TGCAGCGTTGAGGACAGTACAGGAGCCGCTAAGGAAGCTTTCTTT; CDR3: CSVEDSTGAAKEAFF; D: NA; size: NA; J: TRBJ1-1; V: TRBV29-1
DNA: TGTGCCAGCAGCCCCGCATTAGCGTCGGTCGGGGAGCTGTTTTTT; CDR3: CASSPALASVGELFF; D: NA; size: NA; J: TRBJ2-2; V: TRBV7-3
DNA: TGTGCCAGCAGCTTATATGTTGGGAGGGGTTCCTACAATGAGCAGTTCTTC; CDR3: CASSLYVGRGSYNEQFF; D: TRBD2; size: NA; J: TRBJ2-1; V: TRBV7-8
DNA: TGTGCCAGCAGCTCGGGACAGGGGGAGTTCCAAGAGACCCAGTACTTC; CDR3: CASSSGQGEFQETQYF; D: TRBD1; size: NA; J: TRBJ2-5; V: TRBV5-8
DNA: TGTGCCAGCAGTTTGAACAGGCTCGGGGAGCAGTACTTC; CDR3: CASSLNRLGEQYF; D: NA; size: NA; J: TRBJ2-7; V: TRBV27
DNA: TGTGCCAGTAGCAATACTCACAGGGGCCCCAATCAGCCCCAGCATTTT; CDR3: CASSNTHRGPNQPQHF; D: TRBD1; size: NA; J: TRBJ1-5; V: TRBV19
DNA: TGTGCCAGCAGCGCGGGACAGCAACAAGAGACCCAGTACTTC; CDR3: CASSAGQQQETQYF; D: NA; size: NA; J: TRBJ2-5; V: TRBV7-8
DNA: TGTGCCAGCAGTTTAACCATATCTTCACAATACGAGCAGTACTTC; CDR3: CASSLTISSQYEQYF; D: NA; size: NA; J: TRBJ2-7; V: TRBV27
DNA: TGTGCCACCAGCACAGGAGGACTGAACCAAGAGACCCAGTACTTC; CDR3: CATSTGGLNQETQYF; D: NA; size: NA; J: TRBJ2-5; V: TRBV15